This TCR beta chain came from a study of OX40 agonist ivuxolimab in advanced cancers. Study in general: Prior anti-PD-1, anti-PD-L1 or anti-CTLA-4 therapy was allowed; roughly 40% had some. Three patients, one with hepatocellular carcinoma and two with cutaneous melanoma, responded partially.

Notes on this clone: Its antigen is as yet unknown.

Study-wide results and limits: CD4+ and CD8+ blood T cells expanded clonally by week 6 at 0.1 to 3.0 mg/kg.

Sequencing used immunoSEQ multiplex PCR; TCRdb keeps in-frame clones, though not all of them. Here the sample spans about 73,000 clones, 80% to 95% being singletons. This CDR3 region has 11 residues. Germline assignment: CDR1 DFQATT and CDR2 SNEGSKA (reference sequence). The chain has TRBV20-1 and TRBJ2-5, with TRBD1 as a possible D gene (6 bases). Sequenced material: CD4+ or CD8+ T cells sorted from blood, taken in a trial of the OX40 agonist ivuxolimab. The clonotype originates from an adult with an advanced solid tumor such as melanoma, head and neck, liver or kidney cancer. CDR3 in DNA: TGCAAAGGGGGACACCAAGAGACCCAGTACTTC. Amino acids: CKGGHQETQYF.